These 23 T cell receptor beta chains were all obtained from the same sample, sequenced in a study of regulatory T cells in long-lasting Graves disease. Time point: persistent/refractory GD, antithyroid drugs over 5 years with positive TRAb. The TCR library used RNA extracted from PBMCs. The authors built TCR beta libraries using iRepertoire HTBI primers and Arm-PCR of CDR3 regions. TCRdb called the multiplex PCR reads again in MiXCR, with one record for every CDR3 protein. The data contain about 450,000 distinct CDR3 sequences, around 24% of them singletons. The sample consisted of peripheral blood mononuclear cells (PBMCs), taken when the disease was refractory, from a patient treated with antithyroid drugs. The receptors originated from a female donor with Graves disease.

The genes are TRBV6-1 and TRBJ2-7; D might be TRBD1 (5 bases). CDR3 length: 12 residues. Germline CDR1 is MNHNS and CDR2 is SASEGT. Trimming took 3 bases from V and 3 from J, leaving 6 bases between them. CDR3 coding DNA: TGTGCCAGCAGTGACAGGGTCTACGAGCAGTACTTC. Its protein product is CASSDRVYEQYF.

Only a few counts were recorded for this clonotype. The chain links TRBV27 to TRBJ2-5; 8 bases fit TRBD1. J lost 1 base, V lost 6 bases, and 7 bases had no gene match. The CDR3 has 15 residues. Germline CDR1 is MNHEY and CDR2 is SMNVEV (reference sequence). The CDR3 sequence: CASRFRGPLQETQYF. DNA of the CDR3: TGTGCCAGCAGGTTCAGGGGGCCCCTCCAAGAGACCCAGTACTTC.

The chain couples TRBV6-5 to TRBJ2-6; D is undetermined. CDR3 size: 13 residues. V lost 3 bases, J lost 4 bases, and 4 bases lay in between. Germline V gene sequence: CDR1 MNHEY, CDR2 SVGAGI. In DNA, the CDR3 is TGTGCCAGCAGTTATCTGGGGGCCAACGTCCTGACTTTC. It codes for CASSYLGANVLTF.

This clonotype was detected many times. The rearrangement links TRBV12-3 or TRBV12-4 to TRBJ2-5, with 9 bases fitting TRBD2. The CDR3 length is 15 residues. Trimming cost V 5 bases and J 3 bases; bases outside gene matches: 7. The CDR3 protein is CASSRRLADKETQYF. CDR3 coding DNA: TGTGCCAGCAGTCGCAGACTAGCGGATAAAGAGACCCAGTACTTC.

The V call is TRBV29-1, the J call TRBJ1-2; D possibly corresponds to TRBD1 (5 bases). CDR1 and CDR2 (germline): SQVTM, ANQGSEA. Trimming cost V 4 bases and J 3 bases, with 15 bases left between them. This CDR3 region has 14 residues. In DNA, the CDR3 is TGCAGCGTTGGGTTCGGGGGACCCGACTATGGCTACACCTTC. This encodes CSVGFGGPDYGYTF.

This clonotype has more than one count but fewer than ten. This sequence joins TRBV11-2 and TRBJ2-1; D gene unclear. The CDR3 has 15 residues. The V gene lost 4 bases and the J gene lost 3 bases, with 13 bases spanning the gap. The germline V gene has CDR1 SGHAT and CDR2 FQNNGV. CDR3: CASSSPGRIYNEQFF. The CDR3 DNA sequence: TGTGCCAGCAGCTCCCCCGGACGGATCTACAATGAGCAGTTCTTC.

The chain carries TRBV20-1 and TRBJ1-4, with unresolved D. Deletions cut 6 bases from V and 3 bases from J, with 14 bases between. The CDR3 totals 14 residues. Germline CDR1 and CDR2: DFQATT and SNEGSKA (reference sequence). CDR3 DNA: TGCAGTGCGAGAATGACTCGGTCTAATGAAAAACTGTTTTTT. It yields the protein CSARMTRSNEKLFF.

This clonotype was detected many times. The rearrangement joins TRBV2 to TRBJ1-2; D call uncertain. Trimming removed 3 bases from V and 7 bases from J, with 15 bases in between. The CDR3 covers 14 residues. Germline V gene sequence: CDR1 SNHLY, CDR2 FYNNEI. The CDR3 loop is CASSDIAPWVGYTF. The CDR3 DNA sequence: TGTGCCAGCAGTGACATTGCCCCGTGGGTTGGCTACACCTTC.

The genes are TRBV7-2 and TRBJ2-7; TRBD2 aligns across 11 bases. The V gene's germline CDR1 is SGHTA and CDR2 FQGNSA. J was trimmed by 3 bases and V by 0 bases; bases with no gene match: 4. This CDR3 has 16 amino acids. CDR3 DNA: TGTGCCAGCAGCTTAGCTTCTCTAGCGGGAGGCTACGAGCAGTACTTC. Its protein is CASSLASLAGGYEQYF.

The chain links TRBV28 to TRBJ2-2; D unresolved. CDR3 length: 16 amino acids. Trimming took 1 base from V and 0 from J, leaving 9 bases between them. CDR1 is MDHEN and CDR2 is SYDVKM in the germline V gene. CDR3 in DNA: TGTGCCAGCAGTTTATTTCCAGCTGCGAACACCGGGGAGCTGTTTTTT. This gives the protein CASSLFPAANTGELFF.

This clonotype came up many times. The chain joins TRBV6-5 to TRBJ2-2; no definite D call. Germline V gene lookup returns CDR1 MNHEY and CDR2 SVGAGI. The length of the CDR3 is 18 residues. V lost 2 bases and J 0 bases, leaving 16 bases between the germline ends. CDR3: CASSYALWHLPNTGELFF. CDR3 nucleotides: TGTGCCAGCAGTTACGCCCTTTGGCACCTCCCGAACACCGGGGAGCTGTTTTTT.

The sample holds many counts of this clonotype. The CDR3 protein is CASSSLRWGYEQYF. Here the CDR3 DNA reads TGTGCCAGCAGCTCTCTCCGCTGGGGCTACGAGCAGTACTTC. This rearrangement joins TRBV11-2 to TRBJ2-7; D unresolved. V shed 4 bases and J shed 3 bases, with 13 bases lying between them. The germline gives CDR1 SGHAT, CDR2 FQNNGV. The CDR3 totals 14 residues.

This clonotype was recorded a few times. V gene TRBV20-1 combines with J gene TRBJ2-7; D may be TRBD2 (6 bases). The V gene's germline CDR1 is DFQATT and CDR2 SNEGSKA (reference sequence). The germline V and J ends were trimmed by 2 bases and 7 bases, with 18 bases remaining between them. The CDR3 sequence is 14 residues long. The CDR3 loop is CSARPRDWPREQYF. The CDR3 region has the DNA TGCAGTGCTAGACCTCGGGACTGGCCTCGGGAGCAGTACTTC.

At least ten counts were recorded for this clonotype. V and J are TRBV6-1 and TRBJ1-1, with D possibly matching TRBD1 (6 bases). V was cut by 1 base and J by 1 base, with 16 bases left in between. Germline CDR1 and CDR2: MNHNS and SASEGT. The CDR3 covers 17 residues. In DNA, the CDR3 is TGTGCCAGCAGTGAAGTACGGGACACAACAGAGAACACTGAAGCTTTCTTT. As protein: CASSEVRDTTENTEAFF.

This clonotype has more than one count but fewer than ten. The rearrangement uses TRBV18 and TRBJ2-5; 8 nucleotides align to TRBD1. The V gene end was trimmed by 3 bases and the J gene end by 4 bases; junction bases not matched to a gene: 7. This CDR3 spans 15 amino acids. Germline loops: CDR1 KGHSH, CDR2 LQKENI. The CDR3 loop is CASSPETGDGETQYF. The CDR3 DNA reads TGTGCCAGCTCACCTGAGACAGGGGATGGAGAGACCCAGTACTTC.

This clonotype turned up a few times. The chain joins TRBV6-1 to TRBJ1-2, with TRBD1 identical over 10 bases. V lost 7 bases to trimming and J lost 4 bases; unmatched junction nucleotides: 6. The CDR3 is 14 amino acids. In germline, CDR1 is MNHNS, CDR2 SASEGT. This CDR3 reads CASKRTGGGYGYTF. The CDR3 bases are TGTGCCAGCAAAAGGACAGGGGGAGGCTATGGCTACACCTTC.

This clonotype was seen a handful of times. This rearrangement joins TRBV29-1 to TRBJ1-1, with D perhaps matching TRBD1 (6 bases). Germline CDR1 reads SQVTM; CDR2 reads ANQGSEA. With 4 bases removed from V and 7 bases from J, the gap between germline ends came to 13 bases. This CDR3 has 12 residues. As DNA, the CDR3 is TGCAGCGTTGGTGGGGGCGGACTTGAAGCTTTCTTT. Its protein is CSVGGGGLEAFF. Filled out from reference TRBV29-1 and TRBJ1-1, the complete variable domain reads SAVISQKPSRDICQRGTSLTIQCQVDSQVTMMFWYRQQPGQSLTLIATANQGSEATYESGFVIDKFPISRPNLTFSTLTVSNMSPEDSSIYLCSVGGGGLEAFFGQGTRLTVV.

This clonotype has at least ten counts. This chain links TRBV2 with TRBJ2-2; no clear D gene. Per the germline V gene, CDR1 is SNHLY and CDR2 is FYNNEI. The CDR3 covers 14 residues. V shed 7 bases and J shed 6 bases, with 15 bases lying between them. The CDR3 sequence: CASNRVSSSGELFF. The CDR3 bases are TGTGCCAGCAATCGGGTTTCGAGCTCCGGGGAGCTGTTTTTT.

The CDR3: CASSLKSRGEQYF. The CDR3 DNA follows: TGTGCCAGCAGCTTAAAGTCGAGGGGCGAGCAGTACTTC. The chain has TRBV7-3 and TRBJ2-7; D is possibly TRBD1 or TRBD2 (5 bases each). V lost 1 base to trimming and J lost 6 bases, with 10 bases between them. The CDR3 is 13 residues long. Germline V lookup: CDR1 SGHTA, CDR2 FQGTGA. The full variable domain, rest sourced from reference TRBV7-3 and TRBJ2-7, is GAGVSQTPSNKVTEKGKYVELRCDPISGHTALYWYRQSLGQGPEFLIYFQGTGAADDSGLPNDRFFAVRPEGSVSTLKIQRTERGDSAVYLCASSLKSRGEQYFGPGTRLTVT.

This clonotype has only a few counts. The chain employs TRBV4-1 and TRBJ2-7, with 8 positions matching TRBD2. The CDR3 runs to 15 residues. V lost 1 base and J lost 5; bases outside the gene matches: 7. The germline V gene has CDR1 MGHRA and CDR2 YSYEKL. Here the CDR3 DNA reads TGCGCCAGCAGCCAAGGTATAGCGGGAACCAACGAGCAGTACTTC. It encodes CASSQGIAGTNEQYF.

The rearrangement links TRBV5-1 to TRBJ2-7; TRBD2 matches 10 bases. V lost 4 bases to trimming and J lost 7 bases; unmatched junction nucleotides: 8. The germline gives CDR1 SGHRS, CDR2 YFSETQ. This CDR3 has 14 amino acids. DNA for the CDR3: TGCGCCAGCAGCATCTCTAGCGGGAGTGGAGAGCAGTACTTC. It encodes CASSISSGSGEQYF.

This clonotype showed up just a few times. Here the CDR3 DNA reads TGTGCCAGCAGCCATATGGGACTAGCTGGAAACATTCAGTACTTC. Protein product: CASSHMGLAGNIQYF. The gene calls are TRBV3-1 and TRBJ2-4; 9 positions match TRBD2. Trimming cost V 3 bases and J 6 bases; bases outside gene matches: 6. The germline V gene has CDR1 LGHDT and CDR2 YNNKEL (reference sequence). CDR3 length equals 15 residues.

A few counts support this clonotype. This may come from a read error, since a much larger clone is one base off. The chain carries TRBV7-8 and TRBJ2-7, with unresolved D. Germline CDR1 SGHVS, CDR2 FQNEAQ. The CDR3 is 12 residues long. The CDR3, as DNA: TGTGCCAGCAGCTTCACGGCCTACGAGCAGTGCTTC. Its translation: CASSFTAYEQCF.